The 29 T cell receptor beta chains presented below share a single source sample, sequenced in a study of cytomegalovirus exposure and HLA in healthy donors. Repertoires were generated with immunoSEQ multiplex PCR, while TCRdb's copy carries only in-frame clones and drops some. The repertoire consists of about 110,000 clones, with approximately 87% occurring once and the leading ten covering under 1.5%. Sequenced material: PBMCs. The receptors derive from a woman in her twenties or thirties in good health and CMV-seropositive.

The rearrangement joins TRBV6-1 to TRBJ2-7, with no clear D. The CDR3 is 13 residues long. Trimming left V 2 bases short and J 0 bases short, with 5 bases between. Germline V gene data show CDR1 as MNHNS and CDR2 as SASEGT. The CDR3 region is CASSEQFSYEQYF. The CDR3 nucleotides are TGTGCCAGCAGTGAACAATTCTCCTACGAGCAGTACTTC.

The chain joins TRBV27 to TRBJ2-1; 14 bases fit TRBD2. The V gene end was trimmed by 3 bases and the J gene end by 9 bases; junction bases not matched to a gene: 10. Per the germline V gene, CDR1 is MNHEY and CDR2 is SMNVEV (reference sequence). This CDR3 comprises 17 residues. The CDR3 is CASSFSAGTSGSSEQFF. The CDR3 DNA is TGTGCCAGCAGTTTCTCGGCTGGGACTAGCGGGAGTAGTGAGCAGTTCTTC.

This chain uses TRBV7-6 with TRBJ2-7, with a weak D call TRBD2 (6 bases). There are 13 residues in the CDR3. Germline V lookup: CDR1 SGHVS, CDR2 FNYEAQ. V lost 5 bases to trimming and J lost 0 bases, with 8 bases between them. The CDR3 protein is CASSPGGSYEQYF. CDR3 in DNA: TGTGCCAGCAGCCCCGGGGGCTCCTACGAGCAGTACTTC.

The J gene is TRBJ2-3, the V gene TRBV7-9; D is possibly TRBD1 (7 bases). Germline assignment: CDR1 SEHNR and CDR2 FQNEAQ (reference sequence). The CDR3 runs to 16 residues. Trimming removed 5 bases from V and 1 base from J, with 16 bases in between. In DNA form, the CDR3 reads TGTGCCAGCAGCCCCGGGGGCGGACAGGGCACAGATACGCAGTATTTT. Its protein product is CASSPGGGQGTDTQYF.

The chain recombines TRBV5-6 with TRBJ2-7, with 8 nucleotides matching TRBD1. The germline CDR1 and CDR2 sequences are SGHDT and YYEEEE. V lost 4 bases, J lost 7 bases, and 4 bases stayed unmatched. The CDR3 contains 12 residues. CDR3 in DNA: TGTGCCAGCAGCGTTACAGGGGGAGAGCAGTACTTC. Protein product: CASSVTGGEQYF.

This rearrangement joins TRBV25-1 to TRBJ2-7; TRBD1 matches at 7 bases. From germline, CDR1 is MGHDK and CDR2 SYGVNS. V shed 4 bases and J 5 bases; nucleotides not matched to a gene: 8. The CDR3 runs to 14 residues. DNA of the CDR3: TGTGCCAGCAGTGCTGTTATAGGGGGCCACGAGCAGTACTTC. It encodes CASSAVIGGHEQYF.

The rearrangement joins TRBV7-2 to TRBJ2-7; TRBD1 aligns across 9 bases. V shed 4 bases and J 3 bases; nucleotides not matched to a gene: 7. CDR3 length: 15 residues. In germline, CDR1 is SGHTA, CDR2 FQGNSA. CDR3 residues: CASSYRGQGGYEQYF. The CDR3 DNA is TGTGCCAGCAGCTACCGGGGACAGGGAGGCTACGAGCAGTACTTC. The entire variable domain, with the rest obtained from reference TRBV7-2 and TRBJ2-7, is as follows: GAGVSQSPSNKVTEKGKDVELRCDPISGHTALYWYRQSLGQGLEFLIYFQGNSAPDKSGLPSDRFSAERTGGSVSTLTIQRTQQEDSAVYLCASSYRGQGGYEQYFGPGTRLTVT.

This clone was observed once. The CDR3 protein is CASSLGDRGHGYTF. The CDR3 coding sequence is TGTGCCAGCAGTCTCGGGGACAGGGGGCATGGCTACACCTTC. The chain uses TRBV6-1 and TRBJ1-2; TRBD1 aligns across 12 bases. This CDR3 is built from 14 residues. CDR1 and CDR2 (germline): MNHNS, SASEGT. V lost 5 bases to trimming and J lost 6 bases; unmatched junction nucleotides: 4.

The CDR3 loop reads CASSSSRDRDWDTEAFF. CDR3 DNA: TGTGCCAGCAGTTCCTCCCGGGACAGGGATTGGGACACTGAAGCTTTCTTT. The J gene is TRBJ1-1, the V gene TRBV27, with TRBD1 matching over 9 bases. The CDR3 contains 17 residues. Germline CDR1 reads MNHEY; CDR2 reads SMNVEV (reference sequence). V lost 4 bases to trimming and J lost 3 bases; unmatched junction nucleotides: 12.

The genes are TRBV27 and TRBJ2-2, with D possibly TRBD2 on 5 matching bases. This CDR3 is built from 16 residues. Germline CDR1 is MNHEY and CDR2 is SMNVEV (reference sequence). Trimming cost V 5 bases and J 4 bases, with 17 bases left between them. CDR3 loop: CASSLARKSGTGELFF. CDR3 DNA: TGTGCCAGCAGTCTCGCTAGGAAGAGCGGCACCGGGGAGCTGTTTTTT.

This chain connects TRBV4-2 to TRBJ1-2; TRBD1 aligns across 7 bases. V trimming: 1 base; J trimming: 3 bases; junction bases outside the gene matches: 2. The germline gives CDR1 LGHNA, CDR2 YNFKEQ. The CDR3 runs 14 residues. CDR3 sequence: CASSQAQGDYGYTF. DNA of the CDR3: TGTGCCAGCAGCCAAGCTCAGGGGGACTATGGCTACACCTTC.

In its sample, this clone was seen a few times. The chain uses TRBV7-9 and TRBJ1-1, with D unclear. This CDR3 comprises 13 residues. V lost 6 bases and J 0 bases, leaving 8 bases between the germline ends. Germline V gene sequence: CDR1 SEHNR, CDR2 FQNEAQ (reference sequence). The chain's CDR3 is CASRSPMNTEAFF. The CDR3 nucleotides are TGTGCCAGCAGGTCCCCCATGAACACTGAAGCTTTCTTT.

Here the CDR3 DNA reads TGCGCCAGCAGCCAAGAAGGGACAGGGAAAGCTTTCTTT. It specifies CASSQEGTGKAFF. The chain joins TRBV4-1 to TRBJ1-1; 9 positions agree with TRBD1. The CDR3 extends over 13 amino acids. Germline assignment: CDR1 MGHRA and CDR2 YSYEKL. With V trimmed by 0 bases and J by 9 bases, 2 bases remained unmatched.

The V call is TRBV2, the J call TRBJ2-1; the D gene is possibly TRBD2 (6 bases). Germline-derived CDR1 and CDR2 are SNHLY and FYNNEI. This CDR3 contains 16 residues. Between the trimmed V and J ends, which lost 5 bases and 4 bases, there was a span of 18 bases. The CDR3 coding sequence is TGTGCCAGCAGTCCCCCCCTAGCGACCCAATACAATGAGCAGTTCTTC. Its protein product is CASSPPLATQYNEQFF. Using reference TRBV2 and TRBJ2-1 for the parts outside the CDR3, the full variable domain is EPEVTQTPSHQVTQMGQEVILRCVPISNHLYFYWYRQILGQKVEFLVSFYNNEISEKSEIFDDQFSVERPDGSNFTLKIRSTKLEDSAMYFCASSPPLATQYNEQFFGPGTRLTVL.

There are a few counts of this clone. The chain recombines TRBV2 with TRBJ1-2; no firm D call. Germline CDR1 reads SNHLY; CDR2 reads FYNNEI. The CDR3 extends over 12 amino acids. Trimming pared 4 bases from V and 3 bases from J, leaving 6 bases between. The CDR3 bases are TGTGCCAGCAGTGTGGCCTACTATGGCTACACCTTC. The encoded protein is CASSVAYYGYTF.

This sequence joins TRBV6-5 and TRBJ2-3; D ambiguous. CDR3 length: 13 residues. Deletions cut 5 bases from V and 3 bases from J, with 9 bases between. Looked up from germline, CDR1 is MNHEY and CDR2 is SVGAGI. The CDR3 here is CASSQAPTDTQYF. DNA for the CDR3: TGTGCCAGCAGTCAGGCTCCTACAGATACGCAGTATTTT.

The chain has TRBV13 and TRBJ2-2, with no clear D. Germline V CDR1 and CDR2: PRHDT, FYEKMQ (reference sequence). V dropped 2 bases and J dropped 6 bases, with 7 bases sitting between them. The CDR3 contains 13 residues. CDR3 coding DNA: TGTGCCAGCAGCTTATGGAGCGCCGGGGAGCTGTTTTTT. Its translation: CASSLWSAGELFF.

This chain links TRBV30 with TRBJ1-3; no definite D call. V was trimmed by 7 bases and J by 3 bases, leaving 10 bases between them. The CDR3 extends over 12 amino acids. Germline V lookup: CDR1 GTSNPN, CDR2 SVGIG (reference sequence). The CDR3 DNA reads TGTGCCTCCCATAGGAGTGGAAACACCATATATTTT. Translation: CASHRSGNTIYF.

The V gene is TRBV6-5, the J gene TRBJ1-3; D is ambiguous. Trimming shortened V by 0 bases and J by 0 bases, and 9 bases separated the two germline ends. From germline, CDR1 is MNHEY and CDR2 SVGAGI. The CDR3 totals 16 residues. CDR3: CASSYSEPFSGNTIYF. CDR3 coding DNA: TGTGCCAGCAGTTACTCGGAGCCCTTCTCTGGAAACACCATATATTTT.

The chain recombines TRBV9 with TRBJ2-7; possibly TRBD1 for D (6 bases). Per germline, CDR1 SGDLS and CDR2 YYNGEE. This CDR3 has 15 residues. V lost 0 bases and J 0 bases, leaving 10 bases between the germline ends. CDR3: CASSVGQGLSYEQYF. The CDR3 region has the DNA TGTGCCAGCAGCGTAGGGCAGGGGCTCTCCTACGAGCAGTACTTC.

The rearrangement uses TRBV14 and TRBJ1-1; TRBD1 agrees at 7 bases. The germline gives CDR1 SGHDN, CDR2 FVKESK. There are 14 residues in the CDR3. V dropped 2 bases and J dropped 1; count of bases not matched to a gene: 1. The CDR3: CASSQSGGNTEAFF. CDR3 DNA sequence: TGTGCCAGCAGCCAATCAGGGGGGAACACTGAAGCTTTCTTT.

The rearrangement links TRBV7-9 to TRBJ1-5; D not certain. The CDR3 has 17 residues. Germline CDR1 reads SEHNR; CDR2 reads FQNEAQ (reference sequence). The germline V and J ends were trimmed by 5 bases and 1 base, with 18 bases remaining between them. CDR3 coding DNA: TGTGCCAGCAGCAAGACACCGACCCGGGGAAGCAATCAGCCCCAGCATTTT. Protein sequence: CASSKTPTRGSNQPQHF.

This rearrangement joins TRBV30 to TRBJ1-2; perhaps TRBD1 as D (6 bases). CDR3 length: 15 residues. Trimming stripped 2 bases from V and 2 bases from J, with 15 bases between. CDR1 and CDR2 (germline): GTSNPN, SVGIG (reference sequence). The CDR3 DNA follows: TGTGCCTGGAGTCAAAGGAGCAGGGGAAACTATGGCTACACCTTC. Translated: CAWSQRSRGNYGYTF.

The V call is TRBV9, the J call TRBJ2-5, with D possibly being TRBD2 (5 bases). The V gene's germline CDR1 is SGDLS and CDR2 YYNGEE. There are 14 residues in the CDR3. Trimming cost V 2 bases and J 5 bases, with 13 bases left between them. CDR3 nucleotides: TGTGCCAGCAGCGTTGCCGGAGGAAGTGAGACCCAGTACTTC. This encodes CASSVAGGSETQYF.

The V gene is TRBV6-6, the J gene TRBJ1-6; D remains ambiguous. V dropped 3 bases and J dropped 7 bases, with 10 bases sitting between them. Germline CDR1 is MNHNY and CDR2 is SVGAGI (reference sequence). The CDR3 covers 14 residues. CDR3 bases: TGTGCCAGCAGTTATCACACCGCCAATTCACCCCTCCACTTT. As protein: CASSYHTANSPLHF.

This clone was picked up one time. The V gene is TRBV6-6, the J gene TRBJ1-6; possibly TRBD1 for D (6 bases). Germline assignment: CDR1 MNHNY and CDR2 SVGAGI (reference sequence). CDR3 size: 16 residues. Between the trimmed V and J ends, which lost 6 bases and 7 bases, there was a span of 19 bases. CDR3 bases: TGTGCCAGCAGGGACAGCCCACGCTCGGCAAATTCACCCCTCCACTTT. Translated: CASRDSPRSANSPLHF.

The rearrangement links TRBV28 to TRBJ2-3; 7 bases match TRBD1. J gave up 0 bases and V 6 bases, and 6 bases lay outside the gene matches. The CDR3 has 15 residues. CDR1 and CDR2 from the germline V gene are MDHEN and SYDVKM. CDR3 residues: CASSGTGESTDTQYF. For the CDR3, the DNA is TGTGCCAGCAGCGGTACAGGGGAGAGCACAGATACGCAGTATTTT.

The chain is built from TRBV7-3 and TRBJ2-2, with no clear D. Trimming cost V 1 base and J 1 base, with 10 bases left between them. Germline loops: CDR1 SGHTA, CDR2 FQGTGA. The CDR3 runs to 16 residues. In DNA, the CDR3 is TGTGCCAGCAGCTTAATTGGCGGAGTGAACACCGGGGAGCTGTTTTTT. Its translation: CASSLIGGVNTGELFF.

The CDR3 loop reads CASSSGQGYNEKLFF. The CDR3 coding sequence is TGTGCCAGCAGCTCCGGACAGGGCTACAATGAAAAACTGTTTTTT. V gene TRBV7-2 combines with J gene TRBJ1-4; 8 positions agree with TRBD1. After removal of 4 bases from V and 5 bases from J, the junction contained 6 bases not matched to a gene. CDR3 size: 15 residues. From germline, CDR1 is SGHTA and CDR2 FQGNSA.